This record concerns one T cell receptor (beta chain) sequence. As yet, its antigen is unknown. The sample originates from a study of cytomegalovirus exposure and HLA in healthy donors. Study-level results: A missense variant in DCLRE1C was later tied to TCR beta V- and J-gene trimming. TCR beta chains numbering more than 150 were designated cytomegalovirus-associated.

PCR used 60 Vbeta primers and 13 Jbeta primers. TCRdb's copy holds only in-frame clones and misses some; the assay was immunoSEQ multiplex PCR. This repertoire shows approximately 170,000 clones, around 79% found once; its top ten account for about 7.9%. Participants comprised healthy donors of bone marrow. Germline V gene data show CDR1 as SNHLY and CDR2 as FYNNEI. This CDR3 is 14 amino acids long. Deletions cut 2 bases from V and 9 bases from J, with 14 bases between. The specimen sequenced was PBMCs. This TCR was recovered from a male donor in good health and CMV-seropositive. The rearrangement uses TRBV2 and TRBJ1-5, with no clear D. DNA of the CDR3: TGTGCCAGCAGTGAACTACAGTTGGGAGGGCCCCAGCATTTT. Its protein product is CASSELQLGGPQHF.